These 26 T cell receptor beta chains came from one sample sequenced in a study of metastatic and nonmetastatic thyroid tumors. All patients were treatment-naive before thyroid surgery. Through MiXCR, TCRdb re-clonotyped the PCR reads. The profile covers more than 40,000 clones, with roughly 4% appearing a single time and 8% to 10% taken by the ten largest. Sequenced: blood. The source is a female donor with papillary thyroid cancer or a benign thyroid nodule (not recorded which). Some clones in this sample may be carry-over from other donors' samples.

Ten or more counts support this clone. CDR3 region: CASSEGQYQETQYF. The CDR3 nucleotides read TGTGCCAGCAGCGAAGGACAGTACCAAGAGACCCAGTACTTC. This chain joins TRBV5-6 and TRBJ2-5, with TRBD1 as a possible D gene (6 bases). V lost 4 bases and J 0 bases, leaving 10 bases between the germline ends. In germline, CDR1 is SGHDT, CDR2 YYEEEE. The CDR3 spans 14 residues.

The J gene is TRBJ1-1, the V gene TRBV6-1, with no clear D. The CDR3 totals 15 residues. Germline values: CDR1 MNHNS, CDR2 SASEGT. The ends were cut back, 6 bases at V and 1 base at J, with 15 bases in the middle. The CDR3 region has the DNA TGTGCCAGCAGGCCCCAACGGGCCTCGAACACTGAAGCTTTCTTT. It translates to CASRPQRASNTEAFF.

This clone has at least ten counts. The chain joins TRBV27 to TRBJ1-1; TRBD1 agrees at 9 bases. Germline CDR1 reads MNHEY; CDR2 reads SMNVEV (reference sequence). V was clipped by 2 bases and J by 6 bases; unmatched bases: 4. This CDR3 spans 14 amino acids. Here the CDR3 reads CASSLDRGRSEAFF. DNA of the CDR3: TGTGCCAGCAGTTTAGACAGGGGGAGGTCTGAAGCTTTCTTT.

This clone was detected many times. A much larger clone is a single base away; this may be a read error. The V call is TRBV19, the J call TRBJ1-5, with 7 bases identical to TRBD1. CDR1 is LNHDA, CDR2 SQIVND, per germline (reference sequence). Trimming cost V 5 bases and J 5 bases; bases outside gene matches: 6. The CDR3 spans 14 residues. The CDR3 DNA sequence: TGTGCCAGTAGTGTCGGACAGGTCGATCAGCCCCAGCATTTT. The encoded protein is CASSVGQVDQPQHF.

There are many counts of this clone. J is TRBJ2-1 and V is TRBV12-3 or TRBV12-4, with D unresolved. V lost 7 bases and J 8 bases, leaving 18 bases between the germline ends. This CDR3 has 14 amino acids. CDR3 residues: CASTNGLEPDEQFF. DNA for the CDR3: TGTGCCAGCACCAACGGGCTGGAGCCCGATGAGCAGTTCTTC.

This clone was counted many times. This chain links TRBV5-1 with TRBJ2-3; D may be TRBD2 (5 bases). CDR1 is SGHRS and CDR2 is YFSETQ in the germline V gene. Trimming took 5 bases from V and 3 from J, leaving 7 bases between them. The CDR3 length is 12 residues. The CDR3 bases are TGCGCCAGCAGGTGGGAGACAGATACGCAGTATTTT. It is translated as CASRWETDTQYF.

In its sample, this clone was seen many times. This may arise from a read error, as a much more abundant clone is one base away. Other DNA sequences from this sample encode an identical CDR3 as well. V usage is TRBV20-1 and J usage is TRBJ2-7, with 7 bases lining up with TRBD2. CDR3 size: 14 residues. CDR1 is DFQATT, CDR2 SNEGSKA, per germline (reference sequence). The CDR3 here is CSAGEIGGSGEQYF. CDR3 bases: TGCAGTGCTGGAGAAATTGGCGGGAGTGGCGAGCAGTACTTC.

This clone has a count of ten or more. The rearrangement joins TRBV11-2 to TRBJ2-1, with no clear D. Germline-derived CDR1 and CDR2 are SGHAT and FQNNGV. With 6 bases removed from V and 5 bases from J, the gap between germline ends came to 14 bases. There are 14 residues in the CDR3. Written as DNA, the CDR3 is TGTGCCAGCAGACGTCCGGCGAGCAACAATGAGCAGTTCTTC. As protein: CASRRPASNNEQFF.

This clone was seen a handful of times. The chain is built from TRBV6-1 and TRBJ1-4; the D gene is possibly TRBD1 (6 bases). Trimming pared 6 bases from V and 8 bases from J, leaving 19 bases between. The germline CDR1 and CDR2 sequences are MNHNS and SASEGT. This CDR3 comprises 15 residues. Here the CDR3 reads CASSGPRTVQEKLFF. In nucleotides, the CDR3 is TGTGCCAGCAGCGGACCCCGGACAGTGCAGGAAAAACTGTTTTTT.

This clone was recorded at least ten times. The chain employs TRBV29-1 and TRBJ2-2; weak D call: TRBD2 (6 bases). The V gene lost 4 bases and the J gene lost 7 bases, with 10 bases spanning the gap. The CDR3 totals 12 residues. Looked up from germline, CDR1 is SQVTM and CDR2 is ANQGSEA. This CDR3 is CSVGGAGGELFF. CDR3 nucleotides: TGCAGCGTTGGCGGGGCGGGCGGGGAGCTGTTTTTT.

This clone occurred many times. The chain recombines TRBV29-1 with TRBJ2-3; 9 bases are shared with TRBD2. This CDR3 is 17 amino acids long. Germline V gene lookup returns CDR1 SQVTM and CDR2 ANQGSEA. The junction had 16 bases not matched to a gene; V was cut back by 4 bases and J by 5 bases. The DNA for the CDR3 is TGCAGCGTTGCCTTTTATTATGCCGCGGGAGGGGTAGATACGCAGTATTTT. Translated: CSVAFYYAAGGVDTQYF.

This clone was counted between two and nine times. The rearrangement links TRBV30 to TRBJ2-1; 9 bases fit TRBD1. This CDR3 comprises 18 residues. V lost 1 base and J lost 2; bases outside the gene matches: 12. Germline values: CDR1 GTSNPN, CDR2 SVGIG (reference sequence). The CDR3 spells CAWSATGGRGVAYNEQFF. The CDR3 DNA follows: TGTGCCTGGAGTGCTACAGGGGGCCGGGGTGTCGCCTACAATGAGCAGTTCTTC.

The rearrangement joins TRBV6-1 to TRBJ2-1, with 8 bases aligning to TRBD2. The CDR3 totals 15 residues. J was trimmed by 8 bases and V by 2 bases; bases with no gene match: 8. Germline V gene lookup returns CDR1 MNHNS and CDR2 SASEGT. The CDR3 here is CASSEWAGGSYEQFF. CDR3 coding DNA: TGTGCCAGCAGTGAATGGGCGGGGGGATCGTATGAGCAGTTCTTC.

This clone was counted many times. V usage is TRBV27 and J usage is TRBJ2-5; D possibly matches TRBD1 or TRBD2 (5 bases each). CDR1 is MNHEY, CDR2 SMNVEV, per germline (reference sequence). The CDR3 contains 14 residues. Trimming took 4 bases from V and 5 from J, leaving 14 bases between them. The DNA for the CDR3 is TGTGCCAGCAGTTCCAACGCAGGGACGGAGACCCAGTACTTC. It specifies CASSSNAGTETQYF.

As regards this clone: A much larger clonotype is one base distant, so this may be a read error. The gene calls are TRBV20-1 and TRBJ2-5; D ambiguous. The CDR3 contains 12 residues. From germline, CDR1 is DFQATT and CDR2 SNEGSKA (reference sequence). V gave up 7 bases and J gave up 5 bases, with 14 bases separating them. The CDR3 DNA reads TGCAGTGGCCTCCCGGGCCGTGAGACCCAGTACTTC. Protein product: CSGLPGRETQYF.

This clone occurred many times. The chain links TRBV12-3 or TRBV12-4 to TRBJ1-1; 8 positions match TRBD1. The CDR3 is 14 residues long. V gave up 5 bases and J gave up 4 bases; unmatched junction bases: 6. The CDR3 loop reads CASSLRGLGTEAFF. CDR3 DNA: TGTGCCAGCAGTCTCAGGGGGCTCGGCACTGAAGCTTTCTTT.

At least ten counts were recorded for this clone. V gene TRBV12-3 or TRBV12-4 combines with J gene TRBJ2-6, with unresolved D. Trimming shortened V by 5 bases and J by 2 bases, and 10 bases separated the two germline ends. The CDR3 is 15 amino acids. CDR3 sequence: CASSLTWTGANVLTF. DNA for the CDR3: TGTGCCAGCAGTCTTACTTGGACTGGGGCCAACGTCCTGACTTTC.

The chain is built from TRBV6-2 or TRBV6-3 and TRBJ1-1; D possibly corresponds to TRBD1 (5 bases). Germline assignment: CDR1 MNHEY and CDR2 SVGEGT. The V gene lost 7 bases and the J gene lost 1 base, with 16 bases spanning the gap. This CDR3 is built from 15 residues. Here the CDR3 reads CASTSRGRGNTEAFF. The CDR3 nucleotides read TGTGCCAGCACCTCGAGGGGTCGGGGGAACACTGAAGCTTTCTTT.

This clone was counted many times. This rearrangement joins TRBV24-1 to TRBJ2-1; D not resolved. Germline assignment: CDR1 KGHDR and CDR2 SFDVKD. CDR3 length: 13 residues. V was clipped by 5 bases and J by 4 bases, with 8 bases between them. In nucleotides, the CDR3 is TGTGCCACCAGTGGTAACATGTACAATGAGCAGTTCTTC. Its protein is CATSGNMYNEQFF.

This clone was seen a few times. V and J are TRBV6-2 or TRBV6-3 and TRBJ2-1; TRBD2 agrees at 10 bases. Germline V gene sequence: CDR1 MNHEY, CDR2 SVGEGT. The CDR3 covers 15 residues. Trimming removed 4 bases from V and 5 bases from J; junction bases left unmatched: 5. The CDR3 reads CASSSLAGDHNEQFF. DNA of the CDR3: TGTGCCAGCAGTTCCCTAGCGGGAGACCACAATGAGCAGTTCTTC.

This clone is deemed medium-sized (0.01 to 0.1%). Other nucleotide sequences from this sample produce the same CDR3. V usage is TRBV6-1 and J usage is TRBJ2-1; D unresolved. The CDR3 totals 12 residues. V shed 2 bases and J shed 8 bases, with 7 bases lying between them. CDR1 is MNHNS and CDR2 is SASEGT in the germline V gene. The CDR3 sequence: CASSEIVDEQFF. The CDR3 bases are TGTGCCAGCAGTGAAATCGTTGATGAGCAGTTCTTC.

With respect to this clone: One junction end disagrees with the germline gene, perhaps due to a read error. The chain uses TRBV9 and TRBJ2-3; 7 positions match TRBD2. The CDR3 spans 15 residues. Germline loops: CDR1 SGDLS, CDR2 YYNGEE. CDR3 loop: CAGSVGTIVTDTQYF. CDR3 sequence (DNA): TGTGCCGGCAGCGTAGGGACTATCGTCACAGATACGCAGTATTTT. Complete variable domain (other parts from reference TRBV9 and TRBJ2-3): DSGVTQTPKHLITATGQRVTLRCSPRSGDLSVYWYQQSLDQGLQFLIQYYNGEERAKGNILERFSAQQFPDLHSELNLSSLELGDSALYFCAGSVGTIVTDTQYFGPGTRLTVL.

This clone was counted at least ten times. The V gene is TRBV18, the J gene TRBJ1-3; D call uncertain. CDR1 KGHSH and CDR2 LQKENI come from the germline V gene. The CDR3 spans 15 residues. V lost 0 bases, J lost 0 bases, and 6 bases lay in between. The CDR3 DNA reads TGTGCCAGCTCACCACCGTGGGACTCTGGAAACACCATATATTTT. Amino acid sequence: CASSPPWDSGNTIYF.

This clone was recorded at least ten times. The V call is TRBV6-1, the J call TRBJ2-7, with D possibly being TRBD1 (5 bases). The CDR3 loop spans 12 amino acids. Trimming removed 5 bases from V and 5 bases from J, with 10 bases in between. Looked up from germline, CDR1 is MNHNS and CDR2 is SASEGT. CDR3 residues: CASSSGRDEQYF. The CDR3 bases are TGTGCCAGCAGTTCTGGCAGGGACGAGCAGTACTTC.

Here the CDR3 reads CASSLVLAGGHGGELFF. In DNA, the CDR3 is TGTGCCAGCAGCTTGGTACTAGCGGGAGGGCATGGCGGGGAGCTGTTTTTT. The gene calls are TRBV5-5 and TRBJ2-2, with TRBD2 matching 13 bases. V dropped 0 bases and J dropped 7; count of bases not matched to a gene: 6. The CDR3 runs to 17 residues. The germline V gene has CDR1 SGHKS and CDR2 YYEKEE (reference sequence).

Concerning this clone: A read error may explain this, as a much larger clone is one base away. This rearrangement joins TRBV5-4 to TRBJ2-7; 9 bases line up with TRBD2. Germline V gene sequence: CDR1 SGHNT, CDR2 YYREEE (reference sequence). The CDR3 sequence is 16 residues long. V trimming: 9 bases; J trimming: 0 bases; junction bases outside the gene matches: 13. This chain's CDR3 is CAISSVAGGSSYEQYF. The CDR3 nucleotides are TGTGCCATCAGTTCCGTGGCGGGAGGGAGCTCCTACGAGCAGTACTTC.